The clone carrying this T cell receptor (beta chain) was seen at least ten times. Its antigen is not known. To make TCR beta libraries, researchers used iRepertoire HTBI primers and Arm-PCR of CDR3 regions. One entry per CDR3 protein, called by TCRdb with MiXCR from the multiplex PCR reads. The sample includes about 430,000 distinct CDR3 sequences, about 21% of them seen just once. Germline V gene lookup returns CDR1 SNHLY and CDR2 FYNNEI. The CDR3 has 15 amino acids. With 1 base clipped from V and 3 bases from J, the junction kept 0 bases outside the gene matches. These data belong to a study of regulatory T cells in long-lasting Graves disease. Study-level information: A definition of persistent Graves' disease required over 5 years of antithyroid drugs plus positive TSH receptor antibodies. The study, taken as a whole, reports: Under persistent disease, TRBV28, TRBJ1-2 and TRBJ2-5 were used preferentially.

The time point denotes: persistent/refractory GD, antithyroid drugs over 5 years with positive TRAb. There was RNA extracted from PBMCs, and the TCR library was made from it. The TCR comes from a female donor with Graves disease. The J gene is TRBJ2-7, the V gene TRBV2; TRBD2 matches at 13 bases. Sequences were derived from peripheral blood mononuclear cells (PBMCs), sampled when the disease was refractory, from a patient treated with antithyroid drugs. The CDR3 nucleotides are TGTGCCAGCAGTGAAGGGACTAGCGGGAGCTACGAGCAGTACTTC. This encodes CASSEGTSGSYEQYF.